A selection of T cell receptor beta chains follows, all from one sample in a study of blood T cells in healthy people across ages. TCRdb recomputed calls from the 5' RACE reads with MiXCR, one row per CDR3 protein. The top ten hold approximately 40% of the sample, which has 700,000 to 850,000 distinct CDR3 sequences, about 48% seen once. The sequencing sample was made of blood. Every receptor here comes from a man aged 80 or over in good health. Each CDR3 is given with its conserved first and last residue. The D gene is left open where the match is weak. Not all rows give a size; the values are once, few, many and, for expanded clones, a class.

clone size	D gene	V gene	J gene	CDR3 protein	CDR3 DNA
.	.	TRBV6-1	TRBJ1-4	CASRPSTNEKLFF	TGTGCCAGCCGACCGTCAACTAATGAAAAACTGTTTTTT
few	TRBD1	TRBV7-2	TRBJ2-7	CASSFQTGDYEQYF	TGTGCCAGCAGCTTCCAGACAGGGGATTACGAGCAGTACTTC
few	.	TRBV13	TRBJ2-4	CASSFQTGIQYF	TGTGCCAGCAGCTTCCAGACGGGGATTCAGTACTTC
.	.	TRBV20-1	TRBJ2-7	CSARDLGVGPYEQYF	TGCAGTGCTAGAGATTTGGGGGTTGGTCCCTACGAGCAGTACTTC
few	.	TRBV7-9	TRBJ2-3	CASSLDVDTQYF	TGTGCCAGCAGCTTAGACGTAGATACGCAGTATTTT
.	.	TRBV7-9	TRBJ2-3	CASSSWTSTDTQYF	TGTGCCAGCAGCTCATGGACGAGCACAGATACGCAGTATTTT
.	.	TRBV21-1	TRBJ2-1	CASSTQKNINEQFF	TGTGCCAGCAGCACACAAAAAAACATCAATGAGCAGTTCTTC
.	.	TRBV6-2/TRBV6-3	TRBJ2-1	CASSNASPNEQFF	TGTGCCAGCAGCAATGCTAGCCCTAATGAGCAGTTCTTC
.	.	TRBV10-2	TRBJ1-2	CASSDYGLTQGYTF	TGCGCCAGCAGTGACTACGGGTTGACGCAGGGCTACACCTTC
once	.	TRBV2	TRBJ2-5	CASRRVERLFF	TGTGCCAGCAGGAGGGTGGAGCGGCTGTTCTTC
.	.	TRBV10-3	TRBJ1-5	CAISGESGQPQHF	TGTGCCATCAGTGGGGAGTCCGGTCAGCCCCAGCATTTT
.	.	TRBV4-1	TRBJ2-5	CASSQGSRSVYQETQYF	TGCGCCAGCAGCCAAGGCTCCCGATCTGTATACCAAGAGACCCAGTACTTC
.	.	TRBV7-8	TRBJ2-3	CASSLADYPSTDTQYF	TGTGCCAGCAGCTTAGCGGACTACCCCAGCACAGATACGCAGTATTTT
.	.	TRBV10-3	TRBJ1-2	CATSAGQNYGYTF	TGTGCCACTTCGGCAGGGCAAAACTATGGCTACACCTTC
.	.	TRBV29-1	TRBJ2-5	CSVRRDPQETQYF	TGCAGCGTTCGGCGGGATCCGCAAGAGACCCAGTACTTC
few	TRBD1	TRBV29-1	TRBJ2-1	CSVHTGGRYNEQFF	TGCAGCGTACACACAGGGGGCAGATACAATGAGCAGTTCTTC
few	.	TRBV10-3	TRBJ2-1	CAISERDEQFF	TGTGCCATCAGTGAAAGGGATGAGCAGTTCTTC
.	.	TRBV20-1	TRBJ1-6	CSGEMVVNPYNSPLHF	TGCAGTGGAGAGATGGTAGTGAATCCTTATAATTCACCCCTCCACTTT
.	TRBD2	TRBV5-1	TRBJ2-3	CASSAQGGGSSDTQYF	TGCGCCAGCAGCGCCCAGGGTGGCGGGAGCTCAGATACGCAGTATTTT
.	.	TRBV20-1	TRBJ2-7	CSARDPRASRDEQYF	TGCAGTGCTAGGGACCCCCGAGCGTCTAGGGATGAGCAGTACTTC
once	TRBD2	TRBV27	TRBJ2-1	CASSSDLAGVNNEQFF	TGTGCCAGCAGTTCTGATTTAGCGGGAGTAAACAATGAGCAGTTCTTC
few	.	TRBV25-1	TRBJ2-1	CASSPPLGEQFF	TGTGCCAGCAGTCCCCCCTTGGGTGAGCAGTTCTTC
.	.	TRBV2	TRBJ2-3	CASRSDGYAYF	TGTGCCAGCAGAAGCGATGGATACGCGTATTTT
.	.	TRBV3-1	TRBJ2-1	CASSQGVWLGNEQFF	TGTGCCAGCAGCCAAGGCGTTTGGCTCGGCAATGAGCAGTTCTTC
.	.	TRBV2	TRBJ2-1	CASSDDNEQFF	TGTGCCAGCAGTGATGACAATGAGCAGTTCTTC
.	.	TRBV4-2	TRBJ1-4	CASSQDRSQTREEKLFF	TGTGCCAGCAGCCAAGATCGGTCCCAGACTCGGGAGGAAAAACTGTTTTTT
many	TRBD2	TRBV4-1	TRBJ2-7	CASSQASGRNEQYF	TGCGCCAGCAGCCAAGCTAGCGGGAGGAACGAGCAGTACTTC
.	.	TRBV27	TRBJ2-7	CASSLSIRDNYEQYF	TGTGCCAGCAGTTTATCGATAAGGGACAACTACGAGCAGTACTTC
many	.	TRBV6-5	TRBJ2-1	CASSSRVSVNEQFF	TGTGCCAGCAGCTCTCGGGTCTCGGTGAATGAGCAGTTCTTC
.	.	TRBV12-3/TRBV12-4	TRBJ1-5	CASSLGDGNQPQHF	TGTGCCAGCAGTTTAGGGGACGGCAATCAGCCCCAGCATTTT
.	.	TRBV7-9	TRBJ2-3	CASSLAPDSTDTQYF	TGTGCCAGCAGCTTAGCTCCGGATAGCACAGATACGCAGTATTTT
.	.	TRBV4-2	TRBJ1-2	CASSQDEGLYGYTF	TGTGCCAGCAGCCAAGATGAAGGGCTCTATGGCTACACCTTC
.	.	TRBV18	TRBJ2-7	CASSPTSGGFYEQYF	TGTGCCAGCTCACCGACGTCTGGCGGATTCTACGAGCAGTACTTC
.	.	TRBV7-9	TRBJ1-5	CASSSEGRGNQPQHF	TGTGCCAGCAGCTCCGAGGGCAGGGGCAATCAGCCCCAGCATTTT
few	TRBD1	TRBV20-1	TRBJ2-7	CSAGGTGATEQYF	TGCAGTGCTGGGGGGACAGGGGCCACCGAGCAGTACTTC
.	TRBD2	TRBV2	TRBJ2-4	CASSVGLAGELRNIQYF	TGTGCCAGCAGTGTGGGACTAGCGGGAGAATTACGAAACATTCAGTACTTC
.	.	TRBV6-5	TRBJ2-7	CASSGLSPSEQYF	TGTGCCAGCAGCGGACTTTCGCCTAGCGAGCAGTACTTC
once	.	TRBV14	TRBJ2-6	CASSRFDRISGANVLTF	TGTGCCAGCAGCCGCTTTGACAGAATTTCAGGGGCCAACGTCCTGACTTTC
few	TRBD2	TRBV6-1	TRBJ2-7	CASSENSRLAGAYEQYF	TGTGCCAGCAGTGAAAACTCCCGACTAGCGGGGGCCTACGAGCAGTACTTC
.	.	TRBV27	TRBJ1-2	CASSVKRGYGYTF	TGTGCCAGCAGTGTAAAGAGGGGCTATGGCTACACCTTC
.	.	TRBV6-2/TRBV6-3	TRBJ2-7	CTSSPAYEQYF	TGTACCAGCAGCCCGGCCTACGAGCAGTACTTC
.	.	TRBV5-1	TRBJ2-5	CASSLVGTGQETQYF	TGCGCCAGCAGCTTGGTGGGGACGGGCCAAGAGACCCAGTACTTC
.	.	TRBV10-3	TRBJ2-4	CAISTDVAKNIQYF	TGTGCCATCAGTACGGATGTAGCCAAAAACATTCAGTACTTC
few	.	TRBV29-1	TRBJ1-1	CSVGHSGQMNTEAFF	TGCAGCGTTGGGCATTCAGGACAGATGAACACTGAAGCTTTCTTT